The entry below gives a single TCR beta chain sequence along with its context. The antigen remains unidentified. The data stem from a study of T cell responses to AZD1222 COVID-19 vaccine. The protocol was immunoSEQ multiplex PCR, while the TCRdb copy is restricted to in-frame clones and leaves out a portion. This sample has approximately 130,000 clones; approximately 90% occur once, and the top ten carry 11%. Findings and limits, study-wide: Spike as a whole was targeted by vaccine-associated CD4 TCRs, dominant at 160-218 and 743-854.

Sequencing used peripheral blood, obtained on day 0 of MenACWY control vaccination. The clonotype comes from an adult in good health.

The CDR3 region has the DNA TGCGCCAGCAGCCAGGGCCCTACCTACGAGCAGTACTTC. Its translation: CASSQGPTYEQYF. The V and J genes are TRBV4-1 and TRBJ2-7, with D unclear. CDR1 is MGHRA and CDR2 is YSYEKL in the germline V gene. CDR3 length equals 13 residues. Trimming removed 3 bases at V and 2 bases at J, with 8 bases between.